This record looks at one T cell receptor beta chain sequence and its context. Its antigen is unknown. These data originate in a study of cytomegalovirus exposure and HLA in healthy donors. Study results and caveats: After further analysis at a later stage, roughly 16,000 TCR beta sequences were associated with HLA alleles at 0.05 false discovery rate. Later examination showed HLA-associated TCR beta chains had greater clonal expansion than equally common others.

With V trimmed by 3 bases and J by 7 bases, 5 bases remained unmatched. The CDR3 extends over 14 amino acids. The V gene's germline CDR1 is WNHNN and CDR2 SYGVQD (reference sequence). It was with 60 Vbeta and 13 Jbeta primers that the PCR ran. The method was immunoSEQ multiplex PCR; TCRdb's version includes in-frame clones alone and lacks a portion of them. The sample has 99,000 or so clones; roughly an eighth are singletons. The chain recombines TRBV10-1 with TRBJ2-1, with 8 bases identical to TRBD2. The sample was PBMCs. This TCR derives from a man aged 40-49 years in good health and CMV-seropositive. CDR3 bases: TGCGCCAGCAGTGACGGGACTAGTTCTAATGAGCAGTTCTTC. It is translated as CASSDGTSSNEQFF.